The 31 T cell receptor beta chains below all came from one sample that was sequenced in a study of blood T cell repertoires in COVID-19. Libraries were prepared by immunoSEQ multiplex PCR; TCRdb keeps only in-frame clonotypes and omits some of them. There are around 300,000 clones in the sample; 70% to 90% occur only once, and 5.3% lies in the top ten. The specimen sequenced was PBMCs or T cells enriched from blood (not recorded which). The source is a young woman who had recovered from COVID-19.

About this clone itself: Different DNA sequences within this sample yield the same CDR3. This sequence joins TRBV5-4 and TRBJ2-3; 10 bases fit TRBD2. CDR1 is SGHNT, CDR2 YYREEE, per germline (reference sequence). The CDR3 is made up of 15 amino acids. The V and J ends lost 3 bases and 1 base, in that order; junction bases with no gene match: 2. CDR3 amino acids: CASSSSGGGTDTQYF. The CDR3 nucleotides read TGTGCCAGCAGCTCTAGCGGGGGAGGCACAGATACGCAGTATTTT.

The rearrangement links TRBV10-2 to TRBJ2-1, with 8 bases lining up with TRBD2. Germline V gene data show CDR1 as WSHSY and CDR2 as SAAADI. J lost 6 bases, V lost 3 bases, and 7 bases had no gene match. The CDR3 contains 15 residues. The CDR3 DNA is TGCGCCAGCAGTGACCCGGGGGGGGCCAGCAATGAGCAGTTCTTC. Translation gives CASSDPGGASNEQFF.

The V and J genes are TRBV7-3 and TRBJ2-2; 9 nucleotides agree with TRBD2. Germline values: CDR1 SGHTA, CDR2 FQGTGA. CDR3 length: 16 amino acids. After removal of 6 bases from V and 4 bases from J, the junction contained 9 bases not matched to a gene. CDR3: CASSPGLARGTGELFF. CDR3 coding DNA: TGTGCCAGCAGTCCCGGACTAGCGCGGGGCACCGGGGAGCTGTTTTTT.

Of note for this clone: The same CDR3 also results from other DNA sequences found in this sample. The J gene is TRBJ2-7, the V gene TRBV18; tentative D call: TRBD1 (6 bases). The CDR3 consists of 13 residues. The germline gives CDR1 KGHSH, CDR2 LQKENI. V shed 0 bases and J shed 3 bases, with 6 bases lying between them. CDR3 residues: CASSPPGGYEQYF. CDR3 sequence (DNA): TGTGCCAGCTCACCACCAGGGGGCTACGAGCAGTACTTC. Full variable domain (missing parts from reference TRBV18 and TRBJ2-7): NAGVMQNPRHLVRRRGQEARLRCSPMKGHSHVYWYRQLPEEGLKFMVYLQKENIIDESGMPKERFSAEFPKEGPSILRIQQVVRGDSAAYFCASSPPGGYEQYFGPGTRLTVT.

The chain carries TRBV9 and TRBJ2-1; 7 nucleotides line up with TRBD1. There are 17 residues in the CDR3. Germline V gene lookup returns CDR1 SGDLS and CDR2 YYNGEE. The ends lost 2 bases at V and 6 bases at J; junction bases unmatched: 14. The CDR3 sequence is CASSVSKQGKDPNEQFF. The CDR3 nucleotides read TGTGCCAGCAGCGTCTCGAAACAGGGGAAGGATCCCAATGAGCAGTTCTTC.

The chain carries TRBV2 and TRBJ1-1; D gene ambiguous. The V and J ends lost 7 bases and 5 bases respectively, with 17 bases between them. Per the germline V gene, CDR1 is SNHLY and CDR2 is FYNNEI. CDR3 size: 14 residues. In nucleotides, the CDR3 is TGTGCCAGCATCGACCCGGCGGGGAGGACTGAAGCTTTCTTT. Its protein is CASIDPAGRTEAFF.

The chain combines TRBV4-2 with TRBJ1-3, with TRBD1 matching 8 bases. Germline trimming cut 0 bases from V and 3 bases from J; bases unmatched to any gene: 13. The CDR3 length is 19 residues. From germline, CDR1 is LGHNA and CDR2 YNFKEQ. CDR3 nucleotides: TGTGCCAGCAGCCAAGATATGTTCAGGGGGCAATCTGATGGAAACACCATATATTTT. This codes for CASSQDMFRGQSDGNTIYF.

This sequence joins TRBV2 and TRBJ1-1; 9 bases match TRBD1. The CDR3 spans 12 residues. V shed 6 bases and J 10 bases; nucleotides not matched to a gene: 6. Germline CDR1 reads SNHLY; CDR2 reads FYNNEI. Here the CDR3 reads CASRSAGQGAFF. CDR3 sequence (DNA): TGTGCCAGCAGGTCCGCGGGACAGGGAGCTTTCTTT. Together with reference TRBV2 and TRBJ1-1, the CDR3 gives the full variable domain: EPEVTQTPSHQVTQMGQEVILRCVPISNHLYFYWYRQILGQKVEFLVSFYNNEISEKSEIFDDQFSVERPDGSNFTLKIRSTKLEDSAMYFCASRSAGQGAFFGQGTRLTVV.

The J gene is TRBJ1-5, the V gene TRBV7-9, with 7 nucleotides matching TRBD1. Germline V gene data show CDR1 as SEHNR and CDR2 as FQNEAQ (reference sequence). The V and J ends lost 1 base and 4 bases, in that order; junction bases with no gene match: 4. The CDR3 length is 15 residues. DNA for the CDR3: TGTGCCAGCAGCTTAGGGAGACAGGGAAATCAGCCCCAGCATTTT. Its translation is CASSLGRQGNQPQHF. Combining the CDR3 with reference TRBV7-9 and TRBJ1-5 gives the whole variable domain DTGVSQNPRHKITKRGQNVTFRCDPISEHNRLYWYRQTLGQGPEFLTYFQNEAQLEKSRLLSDRFSAERPKGSFSTLEIQRTEQGDSAMYLCASSLGRQGNQPQHFGDGTRLSIL.

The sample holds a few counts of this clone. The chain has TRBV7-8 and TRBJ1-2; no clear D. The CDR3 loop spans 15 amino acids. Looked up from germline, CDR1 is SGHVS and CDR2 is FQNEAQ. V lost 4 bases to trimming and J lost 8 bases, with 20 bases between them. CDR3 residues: CASSYQARGTGGYTF. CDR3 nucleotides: TGTGCCAGCAGCTACCAGGCCCGGGGTACGGGGGGCTACACCTTC. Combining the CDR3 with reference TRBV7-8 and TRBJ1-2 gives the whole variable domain GAGVSQSPRYKVAKRGQDVALRCDPISGHVSLFWYQQALGQGPEFLTYFQNEAQLDKSGLPSDRFFAERPEGSVSTLKIQRTQQEDSAVYLCASSYQARGTGGYTFGSGTRLTVV.

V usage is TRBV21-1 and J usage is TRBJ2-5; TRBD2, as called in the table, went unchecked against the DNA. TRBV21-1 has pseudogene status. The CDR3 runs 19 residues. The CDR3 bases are TGTGCCAGCAGCAAAGCGCTCGGGGCGCTCGGGGGGGCGGAGGAGACCCAGTACTTC. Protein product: CASSKALGALGGAEETQYF.

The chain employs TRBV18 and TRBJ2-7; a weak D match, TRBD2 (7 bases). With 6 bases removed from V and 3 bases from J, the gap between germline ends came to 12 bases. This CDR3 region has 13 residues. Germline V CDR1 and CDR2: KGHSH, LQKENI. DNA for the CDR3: TGTGCCAGCTCTCGCGGGGGCAACTACGAGCAGTACTTC. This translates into CASSRGGNYEQYF.

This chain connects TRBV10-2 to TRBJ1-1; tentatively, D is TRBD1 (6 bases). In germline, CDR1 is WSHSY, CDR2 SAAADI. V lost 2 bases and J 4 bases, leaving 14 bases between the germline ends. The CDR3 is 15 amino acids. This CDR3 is CASSENREGFTEAFF. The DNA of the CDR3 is TGCGCCAGCAGTGAGAACAGGGAGGGTTTCACTGAAGCTTTCTTT.

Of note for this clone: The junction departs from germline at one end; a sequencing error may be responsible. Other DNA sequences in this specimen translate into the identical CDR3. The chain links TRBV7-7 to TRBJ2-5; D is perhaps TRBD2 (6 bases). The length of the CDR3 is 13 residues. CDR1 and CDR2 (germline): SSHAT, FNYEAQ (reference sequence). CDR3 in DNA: TGTGCTAGCAGCTTAGATCGGGGGGAGACCCAGTACTTC. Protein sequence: CASSLDRGETQYF.

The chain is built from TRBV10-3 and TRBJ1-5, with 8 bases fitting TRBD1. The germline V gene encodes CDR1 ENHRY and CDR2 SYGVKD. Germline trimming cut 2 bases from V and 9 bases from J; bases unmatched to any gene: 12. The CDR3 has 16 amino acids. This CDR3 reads CAISEGSGGQGTPQHF. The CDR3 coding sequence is TGTGCCATCAGTGAGGGGTCGGGAGGACAGGGCACGCCCCAGCATTTT.

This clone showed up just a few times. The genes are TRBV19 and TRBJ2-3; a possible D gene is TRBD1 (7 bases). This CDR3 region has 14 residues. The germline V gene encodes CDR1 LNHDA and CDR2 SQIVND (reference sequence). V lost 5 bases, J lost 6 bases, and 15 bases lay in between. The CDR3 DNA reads TGTGCCAGTAGTCGGACAGGAGGGTTTGATACGCAGTATTTT. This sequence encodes CASSRTGGFDTQYF.

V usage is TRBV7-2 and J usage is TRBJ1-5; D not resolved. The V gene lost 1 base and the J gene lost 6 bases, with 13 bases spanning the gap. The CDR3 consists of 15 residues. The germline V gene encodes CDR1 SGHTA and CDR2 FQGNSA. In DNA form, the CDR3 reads TGTGCCAGCAGCTTAGATACGACCGGGAGTCAGCCCCAGCATTTT. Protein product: CASSLDTTGSQPQHF.

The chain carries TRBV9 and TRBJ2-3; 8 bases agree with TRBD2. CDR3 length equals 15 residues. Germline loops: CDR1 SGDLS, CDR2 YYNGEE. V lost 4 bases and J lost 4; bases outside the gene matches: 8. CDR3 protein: CASSPSAGGADTQYF. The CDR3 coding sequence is TGTGCCAGCAGCCCGTCGGCGGGGGGCGCAGATACGCAGTATTTT.

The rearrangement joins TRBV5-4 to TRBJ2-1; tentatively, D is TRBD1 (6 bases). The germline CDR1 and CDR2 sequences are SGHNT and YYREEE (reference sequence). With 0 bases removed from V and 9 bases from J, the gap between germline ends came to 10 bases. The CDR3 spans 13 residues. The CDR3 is CASSLAGAGEQFF. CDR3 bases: TGTGCCAGCAGCTTGGCAGGGGCGGGTGAGCAGTTCTTC. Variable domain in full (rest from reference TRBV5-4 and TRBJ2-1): ETGVTQSPTHLIKTRGQQVTLRCSSQSGHNTVSWYQQALGQGPQFIFQYYREEENGRGNFPPRFSGLQFPNYSSELNVNALELDDSALYLCASSLAGAGEQFFGPGTRLTVL.

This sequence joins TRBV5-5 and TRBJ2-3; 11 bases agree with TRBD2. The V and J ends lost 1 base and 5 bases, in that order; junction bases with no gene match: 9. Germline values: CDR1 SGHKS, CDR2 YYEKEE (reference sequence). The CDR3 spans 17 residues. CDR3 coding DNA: TGTGCCAGCAGCTTGACTAGCGGGGGCATCAAGGTAGATACGCAGTATTTT. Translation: CASSLTSGGIKVDTQYF. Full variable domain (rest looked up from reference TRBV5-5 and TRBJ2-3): DAGVTQSPTHLIKTRGQQVTLRCSPISGHKSVSWYQQVLGQGPQFIFQYYEKEERGRGNFPDRFSARQFPNYSSELNVNALLLGDSALYLCASSLTSGGIKVDTQYFGPGTRLTVL.

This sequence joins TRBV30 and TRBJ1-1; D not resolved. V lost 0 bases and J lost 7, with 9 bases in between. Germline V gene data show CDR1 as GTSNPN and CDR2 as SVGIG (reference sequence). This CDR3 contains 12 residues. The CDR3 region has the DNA TGTGCCTGGAGTGTACAGCTCCATGAAGCTTTCTTT. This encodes CAWSVQLHEAFF.

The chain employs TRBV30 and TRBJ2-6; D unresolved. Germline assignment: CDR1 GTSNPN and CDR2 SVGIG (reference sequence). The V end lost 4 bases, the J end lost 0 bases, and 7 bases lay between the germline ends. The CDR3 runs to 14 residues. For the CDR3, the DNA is TGTGCCTGGAATTGGGCCTCTGGGGCCAACGTCCTGACTTTC. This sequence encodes CAWNWASGANVLTF.

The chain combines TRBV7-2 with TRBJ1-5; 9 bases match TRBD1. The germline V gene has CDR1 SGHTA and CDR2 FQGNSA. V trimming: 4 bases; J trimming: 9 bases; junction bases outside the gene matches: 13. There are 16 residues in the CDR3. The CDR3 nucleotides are TGTGCCAGCAGCTGGAGTAGGACAGGGGTCTTTTGGCCCCAGCATTTT. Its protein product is CASSWSRTGVFWPQHF.

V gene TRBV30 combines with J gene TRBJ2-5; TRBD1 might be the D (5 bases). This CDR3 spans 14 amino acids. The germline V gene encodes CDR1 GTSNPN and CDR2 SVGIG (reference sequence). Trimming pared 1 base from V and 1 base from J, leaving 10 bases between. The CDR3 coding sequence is TGTGCCTGGAGTGGATGGCAGGGCCAAGAGACCCAGTACTTC. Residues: CAWSGWQGQETQYF.

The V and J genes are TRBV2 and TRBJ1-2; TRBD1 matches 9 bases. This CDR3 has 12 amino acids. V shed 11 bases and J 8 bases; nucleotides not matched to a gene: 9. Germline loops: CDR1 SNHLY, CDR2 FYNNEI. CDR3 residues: CAGQGPGTGYTF. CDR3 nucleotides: TGTGCCGGACAGGGGCCCGGGACGGGCTACACCTTC. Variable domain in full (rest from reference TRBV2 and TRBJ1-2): EPEVTQTPSHQVTQMGQEVILRCVPISNHLYFYWYRQILGQKVEFLVSFYNNEISEKSEIFDDQFSVERPDGSNFTLKIRSTKLEDSAMYFCAGQGPGTGYTFGSGTRLTVV.

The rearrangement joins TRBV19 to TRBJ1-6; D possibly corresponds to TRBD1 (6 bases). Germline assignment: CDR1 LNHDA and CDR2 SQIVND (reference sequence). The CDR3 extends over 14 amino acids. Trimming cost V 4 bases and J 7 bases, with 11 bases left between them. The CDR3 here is CASSRRTENSPLHF. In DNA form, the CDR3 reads TGTGCCAGTAGTAGGCGGACAGAGAATTCACCCCTCCACTTT.

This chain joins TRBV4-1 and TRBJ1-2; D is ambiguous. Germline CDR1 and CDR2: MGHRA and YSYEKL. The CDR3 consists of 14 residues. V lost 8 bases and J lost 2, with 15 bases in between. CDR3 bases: TGCGCCAGCCGACCGCCCGGGGTCAACTATGGCTACACCTTC. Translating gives CASRPPGVNYGYTF.

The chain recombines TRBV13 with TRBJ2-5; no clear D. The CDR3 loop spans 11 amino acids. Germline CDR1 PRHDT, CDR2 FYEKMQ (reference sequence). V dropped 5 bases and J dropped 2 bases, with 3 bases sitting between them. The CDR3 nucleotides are TGTGCCAGCAGCGCGCAAGAGACCCAGTACTTC. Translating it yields CASSAQETQYF.

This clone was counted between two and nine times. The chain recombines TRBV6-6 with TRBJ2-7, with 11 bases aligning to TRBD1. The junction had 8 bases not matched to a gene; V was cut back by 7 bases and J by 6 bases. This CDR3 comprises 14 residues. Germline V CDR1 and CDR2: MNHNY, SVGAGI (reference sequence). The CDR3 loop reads CASTQPGTGGEQYF. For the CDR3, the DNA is TGTGCCAGCACCCAACCCGGGACAGGGGGCGAGCAGTACTTC.

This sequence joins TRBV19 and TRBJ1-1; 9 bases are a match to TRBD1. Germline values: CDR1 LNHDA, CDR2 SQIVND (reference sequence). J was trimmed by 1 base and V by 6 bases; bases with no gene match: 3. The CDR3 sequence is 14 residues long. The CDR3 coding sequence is TGTGCCAGTAGAACGGGACAGGGGAACACTGAAGCTTTCTTT. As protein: CASRTGQGNTEAFF.

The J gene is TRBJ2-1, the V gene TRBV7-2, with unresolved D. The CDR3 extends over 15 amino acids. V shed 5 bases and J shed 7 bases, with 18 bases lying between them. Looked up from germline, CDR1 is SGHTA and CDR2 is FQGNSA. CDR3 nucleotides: TGTGCCAGCAGCCCGCGACTCGTCCCCGGGAATGAGCAGTTCTTC. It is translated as CASSPRLVPGNEQFF.